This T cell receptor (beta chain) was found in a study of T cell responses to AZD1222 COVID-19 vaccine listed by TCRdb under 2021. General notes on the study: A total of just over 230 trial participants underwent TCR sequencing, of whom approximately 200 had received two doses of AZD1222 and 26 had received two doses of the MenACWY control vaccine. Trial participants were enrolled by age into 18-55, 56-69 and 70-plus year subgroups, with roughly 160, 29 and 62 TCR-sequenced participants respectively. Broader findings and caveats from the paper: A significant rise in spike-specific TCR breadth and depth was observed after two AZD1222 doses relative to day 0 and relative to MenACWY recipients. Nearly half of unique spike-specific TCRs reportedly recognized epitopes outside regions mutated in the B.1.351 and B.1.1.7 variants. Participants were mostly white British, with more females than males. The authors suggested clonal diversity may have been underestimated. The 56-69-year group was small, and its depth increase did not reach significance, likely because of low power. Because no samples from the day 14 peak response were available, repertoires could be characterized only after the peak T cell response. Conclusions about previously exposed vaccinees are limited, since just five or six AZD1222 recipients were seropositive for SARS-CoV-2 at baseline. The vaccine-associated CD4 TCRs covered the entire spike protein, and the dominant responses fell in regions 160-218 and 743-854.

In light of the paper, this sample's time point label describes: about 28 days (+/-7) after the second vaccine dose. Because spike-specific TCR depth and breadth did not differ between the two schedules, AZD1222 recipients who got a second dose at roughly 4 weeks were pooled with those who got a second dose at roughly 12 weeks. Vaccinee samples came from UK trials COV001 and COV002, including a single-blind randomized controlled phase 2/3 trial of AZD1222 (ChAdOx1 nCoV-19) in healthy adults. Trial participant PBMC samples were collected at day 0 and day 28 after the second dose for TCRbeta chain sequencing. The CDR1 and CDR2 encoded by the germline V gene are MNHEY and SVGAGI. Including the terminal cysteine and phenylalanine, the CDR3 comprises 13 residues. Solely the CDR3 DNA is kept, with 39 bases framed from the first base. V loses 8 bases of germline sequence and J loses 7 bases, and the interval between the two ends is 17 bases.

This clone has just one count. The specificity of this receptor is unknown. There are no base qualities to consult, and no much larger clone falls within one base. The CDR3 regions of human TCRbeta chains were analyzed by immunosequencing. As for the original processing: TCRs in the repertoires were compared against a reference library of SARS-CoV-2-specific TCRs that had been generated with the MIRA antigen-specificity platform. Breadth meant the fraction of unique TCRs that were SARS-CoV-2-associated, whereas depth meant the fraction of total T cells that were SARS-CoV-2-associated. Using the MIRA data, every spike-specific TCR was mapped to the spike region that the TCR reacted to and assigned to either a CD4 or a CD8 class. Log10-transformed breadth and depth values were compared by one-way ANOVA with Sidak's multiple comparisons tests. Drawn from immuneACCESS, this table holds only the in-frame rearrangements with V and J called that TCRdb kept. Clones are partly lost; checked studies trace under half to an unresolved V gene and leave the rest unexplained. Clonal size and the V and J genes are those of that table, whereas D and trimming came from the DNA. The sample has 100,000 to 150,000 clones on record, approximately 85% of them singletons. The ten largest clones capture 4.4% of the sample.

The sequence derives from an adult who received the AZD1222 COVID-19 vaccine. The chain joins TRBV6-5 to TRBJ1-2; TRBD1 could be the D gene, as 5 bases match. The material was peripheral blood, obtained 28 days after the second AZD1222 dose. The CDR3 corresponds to CASSTSGGGGYTF. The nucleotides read TGTGCCAGCTCAACCTCGGGGGGGGGTGGCTACACCTTC.